The T cell receptor beta chain described here comes from a study of human T cells and chemical hapten exposure. A single record per CDR3 protein comes from TCRdb applying MiXCR to the RACE reads. The repertoire holds fewer than 85,000 distinct CDR3 sequences, 7% to 9% seen once, with roughly 1.5% in the top ten. Many counts were recorded for this clonotype. Looked up from germline, CDR1 is LGHDT and CDR2 is YNNKEL (reference sequence). V lost 2 bases and J lost 0, with 12 bases in between. This CDR3 region has 16 residues. Time point given: healthy volunteer bleed at 6 weeks. Before extraction, the whole blood was not fractionated, and total RNA was taken from it.

Sequenced: whole blood. The V and J genes are TRBV3-1 and TRBJ2-3; D uncertain. The receptor was derived from a male donor in good health. Some clones in this sample may be carry-over from other donors' samples. CDR3 sequence reads: CASSQPTSRSTDTQYF. The DNA for the CDR3 is TGTGCCAGCAGCCAACCCACTTCCAGAAGCACAGATACGCAGTATTTT.